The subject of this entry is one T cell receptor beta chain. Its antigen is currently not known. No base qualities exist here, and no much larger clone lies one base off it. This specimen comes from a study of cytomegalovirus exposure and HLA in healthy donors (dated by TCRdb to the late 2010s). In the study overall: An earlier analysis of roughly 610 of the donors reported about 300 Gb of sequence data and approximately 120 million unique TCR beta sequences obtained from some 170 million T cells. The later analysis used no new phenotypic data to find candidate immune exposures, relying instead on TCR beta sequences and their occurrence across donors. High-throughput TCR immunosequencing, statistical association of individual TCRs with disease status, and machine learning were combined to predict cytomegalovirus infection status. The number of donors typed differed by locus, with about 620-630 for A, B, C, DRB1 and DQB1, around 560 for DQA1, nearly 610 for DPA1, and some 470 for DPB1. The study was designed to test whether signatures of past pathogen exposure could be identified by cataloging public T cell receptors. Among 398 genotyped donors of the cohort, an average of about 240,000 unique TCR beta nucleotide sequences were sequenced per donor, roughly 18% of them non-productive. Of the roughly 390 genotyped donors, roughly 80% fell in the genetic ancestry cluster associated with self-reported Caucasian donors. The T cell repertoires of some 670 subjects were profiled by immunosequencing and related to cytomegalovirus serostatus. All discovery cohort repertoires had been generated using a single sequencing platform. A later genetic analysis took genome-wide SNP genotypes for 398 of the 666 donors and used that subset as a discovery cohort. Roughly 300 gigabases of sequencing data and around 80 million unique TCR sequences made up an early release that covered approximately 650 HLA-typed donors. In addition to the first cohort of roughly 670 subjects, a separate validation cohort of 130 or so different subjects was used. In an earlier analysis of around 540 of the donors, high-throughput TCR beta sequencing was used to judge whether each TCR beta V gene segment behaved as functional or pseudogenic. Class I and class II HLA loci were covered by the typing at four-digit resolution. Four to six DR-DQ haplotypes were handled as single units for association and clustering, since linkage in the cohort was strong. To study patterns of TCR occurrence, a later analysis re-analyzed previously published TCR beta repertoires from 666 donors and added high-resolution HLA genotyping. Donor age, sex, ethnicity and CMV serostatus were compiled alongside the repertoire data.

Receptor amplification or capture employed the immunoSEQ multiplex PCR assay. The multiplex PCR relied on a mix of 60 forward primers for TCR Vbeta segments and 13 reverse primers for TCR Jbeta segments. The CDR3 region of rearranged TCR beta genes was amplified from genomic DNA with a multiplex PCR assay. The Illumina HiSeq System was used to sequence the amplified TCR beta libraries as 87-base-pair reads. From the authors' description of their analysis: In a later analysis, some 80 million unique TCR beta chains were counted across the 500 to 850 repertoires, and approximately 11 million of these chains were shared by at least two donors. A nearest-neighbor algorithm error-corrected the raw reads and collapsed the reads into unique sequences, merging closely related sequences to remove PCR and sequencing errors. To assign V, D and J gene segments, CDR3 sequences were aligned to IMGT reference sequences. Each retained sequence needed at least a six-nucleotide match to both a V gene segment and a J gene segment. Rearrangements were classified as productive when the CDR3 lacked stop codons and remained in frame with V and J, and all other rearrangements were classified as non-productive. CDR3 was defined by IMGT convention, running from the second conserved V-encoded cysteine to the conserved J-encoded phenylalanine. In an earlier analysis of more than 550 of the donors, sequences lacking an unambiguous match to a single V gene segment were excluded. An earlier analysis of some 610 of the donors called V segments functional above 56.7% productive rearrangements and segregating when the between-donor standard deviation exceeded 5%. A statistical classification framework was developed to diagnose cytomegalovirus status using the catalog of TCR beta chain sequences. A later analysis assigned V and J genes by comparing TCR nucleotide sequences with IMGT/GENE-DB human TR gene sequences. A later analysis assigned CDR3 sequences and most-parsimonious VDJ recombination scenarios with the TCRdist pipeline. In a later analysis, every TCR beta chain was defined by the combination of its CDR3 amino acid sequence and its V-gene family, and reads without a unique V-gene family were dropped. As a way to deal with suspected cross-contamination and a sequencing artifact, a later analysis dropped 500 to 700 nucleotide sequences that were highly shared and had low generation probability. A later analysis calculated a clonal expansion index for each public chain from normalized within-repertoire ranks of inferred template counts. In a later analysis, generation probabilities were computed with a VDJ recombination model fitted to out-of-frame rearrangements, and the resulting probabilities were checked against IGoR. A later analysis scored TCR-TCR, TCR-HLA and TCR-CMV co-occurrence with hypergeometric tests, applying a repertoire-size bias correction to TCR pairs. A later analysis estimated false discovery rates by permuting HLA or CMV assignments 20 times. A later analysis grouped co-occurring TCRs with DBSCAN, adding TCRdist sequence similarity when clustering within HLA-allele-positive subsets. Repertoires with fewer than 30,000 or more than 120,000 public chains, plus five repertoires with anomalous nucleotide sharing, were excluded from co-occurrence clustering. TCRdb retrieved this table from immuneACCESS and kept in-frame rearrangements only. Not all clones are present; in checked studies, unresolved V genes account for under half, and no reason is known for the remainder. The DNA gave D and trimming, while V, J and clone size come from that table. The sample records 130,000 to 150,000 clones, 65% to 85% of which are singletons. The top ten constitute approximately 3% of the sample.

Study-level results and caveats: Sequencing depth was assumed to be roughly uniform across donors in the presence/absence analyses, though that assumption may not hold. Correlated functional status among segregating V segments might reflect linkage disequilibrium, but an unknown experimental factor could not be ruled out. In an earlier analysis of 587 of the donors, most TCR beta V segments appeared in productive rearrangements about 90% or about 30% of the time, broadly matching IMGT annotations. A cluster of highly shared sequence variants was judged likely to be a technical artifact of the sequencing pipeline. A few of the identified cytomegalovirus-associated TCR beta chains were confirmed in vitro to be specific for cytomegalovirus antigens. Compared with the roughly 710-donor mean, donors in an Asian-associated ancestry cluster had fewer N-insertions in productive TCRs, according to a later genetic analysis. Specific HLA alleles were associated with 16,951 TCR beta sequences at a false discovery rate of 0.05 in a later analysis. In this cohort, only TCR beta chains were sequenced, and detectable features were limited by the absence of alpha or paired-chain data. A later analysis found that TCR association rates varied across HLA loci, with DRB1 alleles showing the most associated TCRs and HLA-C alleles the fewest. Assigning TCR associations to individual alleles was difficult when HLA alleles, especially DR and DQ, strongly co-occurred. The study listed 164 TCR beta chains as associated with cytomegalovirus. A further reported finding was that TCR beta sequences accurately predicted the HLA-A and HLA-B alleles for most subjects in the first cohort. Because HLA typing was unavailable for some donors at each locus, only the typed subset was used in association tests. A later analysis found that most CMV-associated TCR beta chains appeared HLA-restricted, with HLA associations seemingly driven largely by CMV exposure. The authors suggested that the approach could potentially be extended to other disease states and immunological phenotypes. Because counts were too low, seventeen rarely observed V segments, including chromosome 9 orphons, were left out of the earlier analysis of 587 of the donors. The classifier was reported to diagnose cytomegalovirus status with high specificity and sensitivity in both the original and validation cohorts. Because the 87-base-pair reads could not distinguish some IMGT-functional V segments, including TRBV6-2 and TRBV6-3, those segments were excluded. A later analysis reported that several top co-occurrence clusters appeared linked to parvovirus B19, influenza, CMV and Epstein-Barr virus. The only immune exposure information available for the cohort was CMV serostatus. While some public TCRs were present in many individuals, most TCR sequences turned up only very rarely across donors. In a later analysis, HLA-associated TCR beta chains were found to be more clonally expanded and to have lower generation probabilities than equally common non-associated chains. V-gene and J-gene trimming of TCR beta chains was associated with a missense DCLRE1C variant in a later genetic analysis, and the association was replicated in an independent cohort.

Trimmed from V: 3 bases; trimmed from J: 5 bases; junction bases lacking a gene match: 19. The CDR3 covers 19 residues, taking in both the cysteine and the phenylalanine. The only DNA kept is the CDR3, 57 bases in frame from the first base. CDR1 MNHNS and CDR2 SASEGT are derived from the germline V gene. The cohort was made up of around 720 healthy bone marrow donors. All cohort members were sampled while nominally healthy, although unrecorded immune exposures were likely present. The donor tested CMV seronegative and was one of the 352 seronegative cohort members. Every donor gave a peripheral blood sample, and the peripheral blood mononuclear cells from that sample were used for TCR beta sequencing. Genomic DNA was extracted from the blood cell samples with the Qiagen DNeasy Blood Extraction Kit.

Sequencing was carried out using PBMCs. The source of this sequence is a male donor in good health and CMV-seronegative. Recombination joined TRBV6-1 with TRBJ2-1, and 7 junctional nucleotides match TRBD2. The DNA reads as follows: TGTGCCAGCAGTGACATCGGGGGGACCTCATTCTCAATAAACAATGAGCAGTTCTTC. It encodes CASSDIGGTSFSINNEQFF.